This entry lists 4 T cell receptor beta chains sequenced from one sample in a study of blood T cells in healthy people across ages. Next came a second PCR, run for about 6 to 11 cycles, which used a sample-barcoded 5' primer along with a J-beta primer mix. TCRdb analysed the 5' RACE reads with MiXCR anew, one entry per CDR3 protein. Of roughly 800,000 distinct CDR3 sequences in the sample, roughly 50% were seen once. What was sequenced was blood. These receptors came from a man older than 75 in good health.

The genes are TRBV5-1 and TRBJ1-3; D unclear. V lost 0 bases and J 1 base, leaving 8 bases between the germline ends. The CDR3 extends over 15 amino acids. Germline V lookup: CDR1 SGHRS, CDR2 YFSETQ. In DNA form, the CDR3 reads TGCGCCAGCAGCTTGGTCGAACAATCTGGAAACACCATATATTTT. It specifies CASSLVEQSGNTIYF.

This clonotype appeared many times. This rearrangement joins TRBV6-2 or TRBV6-3 to TRBJ2-1, with unresolved D. V shed 0 bases and J shed 6 bases, with 9 bases lying between them. Germline V gene data show CDR1 as MNHEY and CDR2 as SVGEGT. The CDR3 covers 14 residues. The CDR3 here is CASSYSLVRNEQFF. The CDR3 region has the DNA TGTGCCAGCAGTTACTCCCTGGTCCGCAATGAGCAGTTCTTC.

The count of this clonotype is one. The chain employs TRBV7-6 and TRBJ2-3; D is uncertain. CDR1 and CDR2 (germline): SGHVS, FNYEAQ. The germline V and J ends were trimmed by 2 bases and 0 bases, with 12 bases remaining between them. This CDR3 region has 16 residues. The CDR3 region is CASSLNKPKSTDTQYF. For the CDR3, the DNA is TGTGCCAGCAGCTTAAATAAGCCGAAGAGCACAGATACGCAGTATTTT.

As DNA, the CDR3 is TGTGCCAGCAGCTCAACAGGGGTGAGAGGCTACACCTTC. This gives the protein CASSSTGVRGYTF. The chain uses TRBV7-9 and TRBJ1-2; 7 nucleotides align to TRBD1. With V trimmed by 4 bases and J by 8 bases, 7 bases remained unmatched. The germline V gene has CDR1 SEHNR and CDR2 FQNEAQ (reference sequence). The CDR3 consists of 13 residues.